These 28 T cell receptor beta chains came from one sample sequenced in a study of blood T cell repertoires in COVID-19 (dated by TCRdb to 2020 to 2021). The library was made by the immunoSEQ multiplex PCR assay. Entries here come from immuneACCESS through TCRdb and include only in-frame sequences with V and J called. Some clones fail to appear in such tables; in the studies checked, an unresolved V gene covers under half of the shortfall, and the cause of the remainder is unknown. In all, the sample holds roughly 200,000 clones, and more than 80% of those were seen once. The ten largest clones take up about 1.3% of the sample. Sequenced sample: PBMCs or T cells enriched from blood (not recorded which). The receptors were sampled from a man aged 25-40 years who had recovered from COVID-19.

The chain recombines TRBV6-1 with TRBJ2-1; TRBD2 aligns across 7 bases. Per germline, CDR1 MNHNS and CDR2 SASEGT. This CDR3 region has 17 residues. With V trimmed by 0 bases and J by 4 bases, 9 bases remained unmatched. CDR3 amino acids: CASSEAAGGGSYNEQFF. CDR3 DNA: TGTGCCAGCAGTGAAGCAGCTGGGGGGGGGTCGTACAATGAGCAGTTCTTC.

V is TRBV7-9 and J is TRBJ1-2; D is uncertain. Trimming removed 1 base at V and 6 bases at J, with 6 bases between. CDR1 is SEHNR, CDR2 FQNEAQ, per germline (reference sequence). The length of the CDR3 is 12 residues. The CDR3 spells CASSLVQNGYTF. CDR3 in DNA: TGTGCCAGCAGCTTAGTTCAAAATGGCTACACCTTC.

A word on this clone: Other DNA sequences in the sample encode the same CDR3. The chain recombines TRBV24-1 with TRBJ2-4, with 7 bases matching TRBD1. The CDR3 totals 14 residues. V shed 4 bases, J shed 4 bases, and the junction held 3 bases outside the gene matches. CDR1 KGHDR and CDR2 SFDVKD come from the germline V gene. CDR3 DNA: TGTGCCACCAGTGACCGGGACAGAAAAAACATTCAGTACTTC. Translated: CATSDRDRKNIQYF.

This clone was recorded only once. The V call is TRBV6-5, the J call TRBJ2-5; TRBD2 aligns across 9 bases. V shed 0 bases, J shed 2 bases, and the junction held 4 bases outside the gene matches. Germline values: CDR1 MNHEY, CDR2 SVGAGI. This CDR3 comprises 16 residues. The CDR3 bases are TGTGCCAGCAGTTACTCGCTAGCGGGGTTACAAGAGACCCAGTACTTC. It yields the protein CASSYSLAGLQETQYF.

Only one count was recorded for this clone. The rearrangement joins TRBV19 to TRBJ1-1; D unresolved. V gave up 1 base and J gave up 5 bases, with 17 bases separating them. The CDR3 spans 16 residues. The germline V gene encodes CDR1 LNHDA and CDR2 SQIVND (reference sequence). The CDR3: CASSIGGNPARTEAFF. DNA of the CDR3: TGTGCCAGTAGTATAGGAGGGAATCCGGCGAGAACTGAAGCTTTCTTT.

The V and J genes are TRBV9 and TRBJ2-6, with unresolved D. Germline V CDR1 and CDR2: SGDLS, YYNGEE. V lost 4 bases and J lost 1, with 6 bases in between. The CDR3 has 14 residues. The CDR3, as DNA: TGTGCCAGCAGCCACTCGTCTGGGGCCAACGTCCTGACTTTC. Translated: CASSHSSGANVLTF.

The J gene is TRBJ2-5, the V gene TRBV25-1; 10 bases match TRBD2. The trim removed 8 bases at V and 2 bases at J, leaving 17 bases unmatched. Germline CDR1 and CDR2: MGHDK and SYGVNS. This CDR3 comprises 18 residues. CDR3 amino acids: CASARPSGRPRGQETQYF. The CDR3 nucleotides are TGTGCCAGCGCCCGGCCTAGCGGGAGACCGCGGGGTCAAGAGACCCAGTACTTC.

The chain combines TRBV7-9 with TRBJ2-5, with TRBD2 matching 10 bases. With 5 bases clipped from V and 3 bases from J, the junction kept 9 bases outside the gene matches. This CDR3 is 16 amino acids long. Germline values: CDR1 SEHNR, CDR2 FQNEAQ (reference sequence). The CDR3 DNA follows: TGTGCCAGCAGCGACCCGAAAAGCGGGAGGGAAGAGACCCAGTACTTC. Translation gives CASSDPKSGREETQYF.

The table lists this clone with a few counts. The chain employs TRBV30 and TRBJ1-1; 10 bases map to TRBD1. J gave up 4 bases and V 0 bases, and 5 bases lay outside the gene matches. This CDR3 contains 15 residues. Germline V gene data show CDR1 as GTSNPN and CDR2 as SVGIG (reference sequence). CDR3 sequence: CAWSVLRTGGTEAFF. The CDR3 DNA is TGTGCCTGGAGTGTATTGAGGACAGGGGGCACTGAAGCTTTCTTT.

The V and J genes are TRBV10-1 and TRBJ1-5; tentative D call: TRBD1 (5 bases). The length of the CDR3 is 13 residues. Per germline, CDR1 WNHNN and CDR2 SYGVQD (reference sequence). The V gene lost 0 bases and the J gene lost 6 bases, with 6 bases spanning the gap. The CDR3 reads CASSESGGQPQHF. The CDR3 DNA sequence: TGCGCCAGCAGTGAGTCGGGGGGTCAGCCCCAGCATTTT.

The chain joins TRBV27 to TRBJ1-6, with D hard to call. Trimming removed 6 bases from V and 5 bases from J, with 26 bases in between. Germline V gene sequence: CDR1 MNHEY, CDR2 SMNVEV (reference sequence). The CDR3 is 19 residues long. In DNA, the CDR3 is TGTGCCAGCAGCCTACACCGGTTGACACAACAACCGGATAATTCACCCCTCCACTTT. Its translation: CASSLHRLTQQPDNSPLHF.

The chain recombines TRBV29-1 with TRBJ2-7; no clear D gene. In germline, CDR1 is SQVTM, CDR2 ANQGSEA. The ends were cut back, 1 base at V and 6 bases at J, with 10 bases in the middle. The CDR3 contains 12 residues. The CDR3 sequence: CSVEVVTGEQYF. CDR3 in DNA: TGCAGCGTTGAAGTTGTCACGGGCGAGCAGTACTTC.

This rearrangement joins TRBV6-6 to TRBJ1-1; TRBD1 aligns across 7 bases. The CDR3 length is 13 residues. V trimming: 2 bases; J trimming: 6 bases; junction bases outside the gene matches: 3. The germline gives CDR1 MNHNY, CDR2 SVGAGI (reference sequence). CDR3 residues: CASSYEGASEAFF. The DNA for the CDR3 is TGTGCCAGCAGTTACGAGGGGGCATCTGAAGCTTTCTTT.

The V and J genes are TRBV9 and TRBJ1-2; D unclear. The length of the CDR3 is 13 residues. Germline assignment: CDR1 SGDLS and CDR2 YYNGEE. V lost 1 base and J lost 2, with 6 bases in between. DNA of the CDR3: TGTGCCAGCAGCGTAAGCTCAAACTATGGCTACACCTTC. Translation: CASSVSSNYGYTF.

The chain links TRBV19 to TRBJ2-5, with TRBD1 identical over 8 bases. Germline V gene lookup returns CDR1 LNHDA and CDR2 SQIVND (reference sequence). V gave up 1 base and J gave up 1 base; unmatched junction bases: 8. The CDR3 extends over 17 amino acids. In DNA form, the CDR3 reads TGTGCCAGTAGTATAGTCGACAGGGGATACCTCCAAGAGACCCAGTACTTC. Its translation: CASSIVDRGYLQETQYF. Drawing the rest from reference TRBV19 and TRBJ2-5, the complete variable domain is DGGITQSPKYLFRKEGQNVTLSCEQNLNHDAMYWYRQDPGQGLRLIYYSQIVNDFQKGDIAEGYSVSREKKESFPLTVTSAQKNPTAFYLCASSIVDRGYLQETQYFGPGTRLLVL.

The CDR3 sequence: CASSESRILTYEQYF. The CDR3 DNA reads TGCGCCAGCAGTGAGTCGAGAATACTAACCTACGAGCAGTACTTC. V usage is TRBV10-1 and J usage is TRBJ2-7; no definite D call. The germline V gene has CDR1 WNHNN and CDR2 SYGVQD (reference sequence). With 0 bases removed from V and 2 bases from J, the gap between germline ends came to 11 bases. CDR3 size: 15 residues.

The rearrangement joins TRBV10-1 to TRBJ2-3, with 7 nucleotides matching TRBD2. This CDR3 contains 15 residues. The V gene's germline CDR1 is WNHNN and CDR2 SYGVQD (reference sequence). After removal of 0 bases from V and 5 bases from J, the junction contained 5 bases not matched to a gene. The CDR3 DNA follows: TGCGCCAGCAGTGAGTCTTCTAGCGGTCAAGATACGCAGTATTTT. Its protein is CASSESSSGQDTQYF.

The chain carries TRBV21-1 and TRBJ2-5; the D call of TRBD1 is as the table states it, not checked on the DNA. TRBV21-1 represents a pseudogene. This CDR3 has 17 residues. Here the CDR3 reads CASSPLFVAGHKETQYF. CDR3 DNA sequence: TGTGCCAGCAGCCCTCTTTTTGTGGCAGGTCACAAAGAGACCCAGTACTTC.

The chain couples TRBV28 to TRBJ1-6, with 7 bases identical to TRBD1. This CDR3 region has 16 residues. From germline, CDR1 is MDHEN and CDR2 SYDVKM. Losses at the gene ends were 7 bases for V and 1 base for J; bases not matched to a gene: 7. The CDR3 sequence: CASIREQGSYNSPLHF. The DNA of the CDR3 is TGTGCCAGCATTAGGGAACAGGGGTCCTATAATTCACCCCTCCACTTT.

The CDR3 spells CASSLAGRGNTIYF. The DNA for the CDR3 is TGTGCCAGCAGCTTGGCTGGTAGAGGAAACACCATATATTTT. The V and J genes are TRBV5-4 and TRBJ1-3, with no clear D. The germline CDR1 and CDR2 sequences are SGHNT and YYREEE (reference sequence). V lost 0 bases and J lost 4, with 8 bases in between. There are 14 residues in the CDR3.

This clone was detected a few times. The CDR3 loop reads CASRTTGAVNEKLFF. The CDR3 nucleotides are TGTGCCAGCAGAACGACAGGGGCGGTTAATGAAAAACTGTTTTTT. The V call is TRBV6-5, the J call TRBJ1-4, with 8 bases aligning to TRBD1. The CDR3 has 15 residues. V gave up 6 bases and J gave up 4 bases; unmatched junction bases: 7. CDR1 is MNHEY and CDR2 is SVGAGI in the germline V gene.

The rearrangement joins TRBV27 to TRBJ2-7; the match to TRBD1 covers 10 bases. CDR1 and CDR2 (germline): MNHEY, SMNVEV (reference sequence). With V trimmed by 4 bases and J by 2 bases, 2 bases remained unmatched. CDR3 length equals 14 residues. CDR3 protein: CASSWTGGPYEQYF. The CDR3 coding sequence is TGTGCCAGCAGTTGGACAGGGGGTCCCTACGAGCAGTACTTC.

This clone came up many times. V and J are TRBV2 and TRBJ2-2, with a possible D match to TRBD1 (6 bases). Germline-derived CDR1 and CDR2 are SNHLY and FYNNEI. The length of the CDR3 is 14 residues. Trimming removed 6 bases from V and 3 bases from J, with 11 bases in between. This chain's CDR3 is CASRPDSDTGELFF. CDR3 DNA: TGTGCCAGCAGACCGGACAGCGACACCGGGGAGCTGTTTTTT.

V gene TRBV5-1 combines with J gene TRBJ2-7; TRBD1 might be the D (5 bases). Trimming removed 0 bases from V and 0 bases from J, with 7 bases in between. The CDR3 has 14 residues. CDR1 and CDR2 (germline): SGHRS, YFSETQ. CDR3 region: CASSLDRSSYEQYF. In DNA form, the CDR3 reads TGCGCCAGCAGCTTGGACAGGAGCTCCTACGAGCAGTACTTC.

On this clone: One end of the junction does not line up with germline, which may come from a read error. This chain connects TRBV7-9 to TRBJ2-2, with 10 bases that match TRBD2. This CDR3 has 15 residues. Germline loops: CDR1 SEHNR, CDR2 FQNEAQ (reference sequence). DNA of the CDR3: TGTGCCAGCAGCGTAGCGGGAGGTGGGACCGGGGAGCTGTTTTTT. Protein product: CASSVAGGGTGELFF. Using reference TRBV7-9 and TRBJ2-2 for the parts outside the CDR3, the full variable domain is DTGVSQNPRHKITKRGQNVTFRCDPISEHNRLYWYRQTLGQGPEFLTYFQNEAQLEKSRLLSDRFSAERPKGSFSTLEIQRTEQGDSAMYLCASSVAGGGTGELFFGEGSRLTVL.

This clone was counted a single time. The genes are TRBV18 and TRBJ2-3; TRBD1 is a possible D gene (6 bases). Trimming left V 0 bases short and J 3 bases short, with 19 bases between. This CDR3 spans 18 amino acids. Germline V lookup: CDR1 KGHSH, CDR2 LQKENI. The CDR3 DNA is TGTGCCAGCTCACCACCGGACAGAGCTCGGGTTTGGACAGATACGCAGTATTTT. Its translation: CASSPPDRARVWTDTQYF.

The rearrangement joins TRBV13 to TRBJ1-2, with a tentative D call TRBD1 (6 bases). Trimming took off 2 bases at V and 7 bases at J, with 11 bases between the two ends. The germline CDR1 and CDR2 sequences are PRHDT and FYEKMQ (reference sequence). The CDR3 has 13 amino acids. The CDR3 sequence is CASSLSLGAGYTF. The CDR3 nucleotides read TGTGCCAGCAGCTTAAGTCTGGGGGCTGGCTACACCTTC.

In DNA, the CDR3 is TGTGCCAGCAGCTTGGCGCCGGGAGGTAATAATTCACCCCTCCACTTT. Translating it yields CASSLAPGGNNSPLHF. The rearrangement uses TRBV5-4 and TRBJ1-6, with D hard to call. The germline V and J ends were trimmed by 0 bases and 5 bases, with 12 bases remaining between them. The V gene's germline CDR1 is SGHNT and CDR2 YYREEE (reference sequence). The CDR3 is 16 amino acids.